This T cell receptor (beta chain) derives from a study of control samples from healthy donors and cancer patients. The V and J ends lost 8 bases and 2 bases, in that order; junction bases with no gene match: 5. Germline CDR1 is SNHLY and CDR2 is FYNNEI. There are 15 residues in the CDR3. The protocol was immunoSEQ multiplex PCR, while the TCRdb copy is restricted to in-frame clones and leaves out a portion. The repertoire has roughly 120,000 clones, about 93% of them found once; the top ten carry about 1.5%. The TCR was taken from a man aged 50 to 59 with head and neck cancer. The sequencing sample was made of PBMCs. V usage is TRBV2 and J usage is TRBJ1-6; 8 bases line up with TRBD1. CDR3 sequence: CASLVQGAYNSPLHF. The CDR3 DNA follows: TGTGCCAGCTTAGTACAGGGGGCCTATAATTCACCCCTCCACTTT. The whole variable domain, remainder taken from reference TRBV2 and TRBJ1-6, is EPEVTQTPSHQVTQMGQEVILRCVPISNHLYFYWYRQILGQKVEFLVSFYNNEISEKSEIFDDQFSVERPDGSNFTLKIRSTKLEDSAMYFCASLVQGAYNSPLHFGNGTRLTVT.